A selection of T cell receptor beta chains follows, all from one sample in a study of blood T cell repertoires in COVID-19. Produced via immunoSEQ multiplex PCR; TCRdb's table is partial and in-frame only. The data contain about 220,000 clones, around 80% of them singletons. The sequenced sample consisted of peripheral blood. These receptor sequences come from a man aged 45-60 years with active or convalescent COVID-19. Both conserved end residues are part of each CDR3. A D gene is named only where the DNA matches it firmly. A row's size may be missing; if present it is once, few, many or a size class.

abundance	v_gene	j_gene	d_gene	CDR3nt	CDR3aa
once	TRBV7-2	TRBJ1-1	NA	TGTGCCAGCAGTCGGAGGGGGAGGGACACTGAAGCTTTCTTT	CASSRRGRDTEAFF
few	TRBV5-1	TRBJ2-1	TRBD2	TGCGCCAGCAGCTTCGGCGGGAGGGCCGGGAATGAGCAGTTCTTC	CASSFGGRAGNEQFF
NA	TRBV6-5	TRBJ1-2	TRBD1	TGTGCCAGCAGTCCTCCACTGGACAGGACAAATGGCTACACCTTC	CASSPPLDRTNGYTF
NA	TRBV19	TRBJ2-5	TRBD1	TGTGCCAGTACCCCAACGGGACAGGGTTCCCCCAGGAAGGAGACCCAGTACTTC	CASTPTGQGSPRKETQYF
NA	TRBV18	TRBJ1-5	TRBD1	TGTGCCAGCTCACCGCAGGGGGCGCGGGAGCAGCCCCAGCATTTT	CASSPQGAREQPQHF
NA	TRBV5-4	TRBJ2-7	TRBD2	TGTGCCAGCAGTTCGGGACTAGCGGGAGAGGGGTACGAGCAGTACTTC	CASSSGLAGEGYEQYF
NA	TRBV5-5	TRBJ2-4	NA	TGTGCCAGCAGCTTGGGCGGTTTCATGAGGTTTGGGAACATTCAGTACTTC	CASSLGGFMRFGNIQYF
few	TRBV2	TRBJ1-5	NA	TGTGCCAGCAGTATGAACAGGGTGGTGAGCAATCAGCCCCAGCATTTT	CASSMNRVVSNQPQHF
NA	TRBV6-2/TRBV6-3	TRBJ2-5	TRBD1	TGTGCCAGCAGTCGGGACAGGCAAGAGACCCAGTACTTC	CASSRDRQETQYF
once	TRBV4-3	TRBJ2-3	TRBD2	TGCGCCAGCAGCTTGACTAGCGGTAGTGATACGCAGTATTTT	CASSLTSGSDTQYF
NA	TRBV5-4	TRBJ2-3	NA	TGTGCCAGCAGCCCCAAGGAGGGAGGAGATACGCAGTATTTT	CASSPKEGGDTQYF
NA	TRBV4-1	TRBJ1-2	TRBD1	TGCGCCAGCAGCCAAGATTGGGCAGGGGGCTTTTTGGGGGATGGCTACACCTTC	CASSQDWAGGFLGDGYTF
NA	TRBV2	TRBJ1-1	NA	TGTGCCAGCAGTGAAACTTACACTGAAGCTTTCTTT	CASSETYTEAFF
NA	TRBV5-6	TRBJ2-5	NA	TGTGCCAGCAGCGTGTACCCTAACGGGGAGACCCAGTACTTC	CASSVYPNGETQYF
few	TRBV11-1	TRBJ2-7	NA	TGTGCCAGCAGCTTAGTGGGAGCTTACGAGCAGTACTTC	CASSLVGAYEQYF